This T cell receptor beta chain was obtained from a study of T-cell memory formation after mild COVID-19. Study at large: For the most part, TCR clusters were specific to one donor. Study-level results: Of the contracting clones, CD4+ ones lay mainly in CM and EM, and CD8+ ones in EMRA.

Constant-segment primers served in 5'RACE that generated TCR alpha and TCR beta cDNA libraries bearing sample barcodes and UMIs. TCRdb used MiXCR to reprocess the 5' RACE reads, holding one entry per CDR3 protein. The sample has 500,000 to 650,000 distinct CDR3 sequences; roughly 22% are singletons. This clonotype was counted only a few times. Its antigen is not known. CDR3 length: 16 amino acids. V was clipped by 5 bases and J by 1 base, with 18 bases between them. Looked up from germline, CDR1 is SGHRS and CDR2 is YFSETQ. The rearrangement uses TRBV5-1 and TRBJ2-5; possibly TRBD1 or TRBD2 for D (5 bases each). Source material: PBMCs or a T cell subset sorted from them (not recorded which). This clonotype was obtained from an adult woman who had mild COVID-19 (a few samples of this study predate the infection). Cell type and time point are not known. The CDR3 sequence is CASSPGTLEIQETQYF. CDR3 DNA sequence: TGCGCCAGCAGTCCCGGGACGCTCGAAATCCAAGAGACCCAGTACTTC.